This T cell receptor (beta chain) was obtained from a study of cytomegalovirus exposure and HLA in healthy donors. The PCR contained 60 Vbeta and 13 Jbeta primers. The data were produced by immunoSEQ multiplex PCR, yet TCRdb's version contains in-frame clones alone and is incomplete. The profile shows about 260,000 clones, roughly 86% of them singletons. V was clipped by 4 bases and J by 4 bases; unmatched bases: 14. The CDR3 is made up of 18 amino acids. Germline-derived CDR1 and CDR2 are MDHEN and SYDVKM. Whereas donors were nominally healthy upon sampling, unrecorded immune exposures were probable.

Sequenced: PBMCs. The TCR sequence derives from a middle-aged woman in good health and CMV-seropositive. The chain uses TRBV28 and TRBJ2-7, with 12 bases lining up with TRBD2. The DNA for the CDR3 is TGTGCCAGCAGTTCGGCTTCGACAGCCGGGACTAGCGGGTACGAGCAGTACTTC. Its translation is CASSSASTAGTSGYEQYF.